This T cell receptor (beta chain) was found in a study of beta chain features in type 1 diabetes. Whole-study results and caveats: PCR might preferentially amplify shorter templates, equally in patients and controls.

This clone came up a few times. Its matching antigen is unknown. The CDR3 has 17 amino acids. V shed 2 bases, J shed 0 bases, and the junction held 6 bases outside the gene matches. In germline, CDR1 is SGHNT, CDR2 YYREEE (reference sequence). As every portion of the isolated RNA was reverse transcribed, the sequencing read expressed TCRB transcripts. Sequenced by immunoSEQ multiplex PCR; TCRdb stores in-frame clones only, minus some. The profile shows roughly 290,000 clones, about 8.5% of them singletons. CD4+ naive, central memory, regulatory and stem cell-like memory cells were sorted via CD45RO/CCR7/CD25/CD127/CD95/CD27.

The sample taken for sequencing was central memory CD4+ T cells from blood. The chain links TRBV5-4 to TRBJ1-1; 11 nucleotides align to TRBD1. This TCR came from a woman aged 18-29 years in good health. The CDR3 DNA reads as TGTGCCAGCAGCTTCCCGGGACAGGGGGGCTTGAACACTGAAGCTTTCTTT. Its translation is CASSFPGQGGLNTEAFF.